The rows below give T cell receptor beta chains drawn from one sample of a study of blood T cell repertoires in COVID-19. The data were produced by immunoSEQ multiplex PCR, yet TCRdb's version contains in-frame clones alone and is incomplete. Among a few hundred thousand clones, more than 70% were seen once, and the ten largest hold 6.9%. Input material: peripheral blood. These receptors all stem from a woman in her thirties who had recovered from COVID-19. CDR3s leave out the opening cysteine and the closing phenylalanine or tryptophan. Rows give clone size only sometimes, using once, few, many, or a class for an expanded clone.

size	V	J	CDR3
.	TRBV7-2	TRBJ2-5	ASSLWGEETQY
.	TRBV7-9	TRBJ2-1	ASSLEARLAGDEQF
.	TRBV30	TRBJ2-7	AWSQGQGTYEQY
.	TRBV30	TRBJ2-3	AWSGGQGFTDTQY
.	TRBV27	TRBJ2-2	ASSLTRGGELF
.	TRBV19	TRBJ2-7	ASTTGTGGVYEQY
.	TRBV9	TRBJ1-1	ASSVTTGSEAF
once	TRBV7-2	TRBJ1-2	ASSLGQGSLLNYGYT
once	TRBV4-2	TRBJ2-2	ASSPGRGAAGELF
.	TRBV19	TRBJ2-6	ASKGRQDSGANVLT
.	TRBV20-1	TRBJ2-2	SASSEEAPKGAGELF
.	TRBV7-6	TRBJ1-1	ASSSQINTEAF
.	TRBV2	TRBJ2-5	ASSDQRLTQY
.	TRBV18	TRBJ2-1	ASSPLRDNEQF
.	TRBV6-1	TRBJ1-2	ASSEVGAHYYGYT
.	TRBV30	TRBJ1-1	AWRAEGAVNTEAF
.	TRBV6-6	TRBJ1-4	ASSYSRGSLKLF